This passage covers 17 T cell receptor beta chains from one sample sequenced in a study of shared clonotypes between healthy human individuals. Clones were read by immunoSEQ multiplex PCR, and TCRdb kept only the in-frame ones, dropping some. The table records over a million clones, around 78% of them present only once. Sequencing was performed on memory CD4+ T cells from PBMCs. Sample subset: CD45RA-negative fraction. These receptors were taken from a man aged 18 to 29 in good health. Some clones in this sample may be carry-over from other donors' samples.

The V call is TRBV27, the J call TRBJ2-4; 10 bases align to TRBD2. CDR1 and CDR2 from the germline V gene are MNHEY and SMNVEV (reference sequence). CDR3 size: 17 residues. V was pared by 6 bases and J by 6 bases, with 14 bases of the junction left unmatched. DNA for the CDR3: TGTGCCAGCAGGGATACTCAAGCGGGAGGGCCGGGAAACATTCAGTACTTC. This encodes CASRDTQAGGPGNIQYF.

V gene TRBV4-1 combines with J gene TRBJ2-1, with TRBD2 identical over 7 bases. The CDR3 extends over 16 amino acids. CDR1 is MGHRA, CDR2 YSYEKL, per germline. V lost 4 bases to trimming and J lost 7 bases; unmatched junction nucleotides: 13. The CDR3: CASSPQAGLGSNEQFF. The DNA of the CDR3 is TGCGCCAGCAGCCCCCAAGCGGGATTGGGGTCAAATGAGCAGTTCTTC.

The chain recombines TRBV11-2 with TRBJ2-3, with TRBD2 identical over 7 bases. This CDR3 spans 14 amino acids. After removal of 7 bases from V and 5 bases from J, the junction contained 9 bases not matched to a gene. Germline V gene sequence: CDR1 SGHAT, CDR2 FQNNGV. CDR3 DNA sequence: TGTGCCAGCAAACCCGGACTAGAGGGAGATACGCAGTATTTT. As protein: CASKPGLEGDTQYF.

The V gene is TRBV9, the J gene TRBJ1-3; D gene ambiguous. The CDR3 sequence is 15 residues long. Germline CDR1 reads SGDLS; CDR2 reads YYNGEE. V was cut by 0 bases and J by 0 bases, with 7 bases left in between. CDR3 residues: CASSVARSSGNTIYF. The DNA for the CDR3 is TGTGCCAGCAGCGTAGCCAGATCCTCTGGAAACACCATATATTTT.

This chain uses TRBV18 with TRBJ1-2, with TRBD1 matching over 10 bases. This CDR3 spans 15 amino acids. Germline CDR1 and CDR2: KGHSH and LQKENI. V trimming: 6 bases; J trimming: 5 bases; junction bases outside the gene matches: 9. The CDR3 DNA follows: TGTGCCAGCTCCCCGGGACAGGGGTCTAGGTATGGCTACACCTTC. Protein sequence: CASSPGQGSRYGYTF.

On this clone itself: The sample contains more than one DNA sequence encoding this CDR3. The chain couples TRBV7-9 to TRBJ1-3, with 8 bases lining up with TRBD1. CDR3 size: 14 residues. The V segment lost 3 bases and the J segment 2 bases; nucleotides outside the gene matches: 0. Germline CDR1 reads SEHNR; CDR2 reads FQNEAQ (reference sequence). This CDR3 is CASSLDRAGNTIYF. The DNA for the CDR3 is TGTGCCAGCAGCTTGGACAGGGCTGGAAACACCATATATTTT.

The rearrangement uses TRBV6-1 and TRBJ1-1, with TRBD1 as a possible D gene (5 bases). The V gene's germline CDR1 is MNHNS and CDR2 SASEGT. This CDR3 is built from 14 residues. Deletions cut 1 base from V and 3 bases from J, with 9 bases between. The CDR3 reads CASSEGGWDTEAFF. For the CDR3, the DNA is TGTGCCAGCAGTGAAGGGGGCTGGGACACTGAAGCTTTCTTT.

The chain recombines TRBV18 with TRBJ2-3, with 8 positions matching TRBD2. The CDR3 runs to 14 residues. The V gene end was trimmed by 6 bases and the J gene end by 3 bases; junction bases not matched to a gene: 5. CDR1 is KGHSH and CDR2 is LQKENI in the germline V gene. The CDR3 sequence: CASSLAGLTDTQYF. Written as DNA, the CDR3 is TGTGCCAGCTCTCTAGCGGGTCTAACAGATACGCAGTATTTT.

The V call is TRBV18, the J call TRBJ2-5; D is possibly TRBD1 or TRBD2 (5 bases each). Trimming stripped 2 bases from V and 2 bases from J, with 15 bases between. The CDR3 totals 16 residues. Looked up from germline, CDR1 is KGHSH and CDR2 is LQKENI. The CDR3 protein is CASSPAGTSPQETQYF. The CDR3 DNA reads as TGTGCCAGCTCACCAGCCGGGACCTCCCCTCAAGAGACCCAGTACTTC.

The genes are TRBV4-2 and TRBJ1-3, with D unclear. The germline V gene encodes CDR1 LGHNA and CDR2 YNFKEQ. This CDR3 is built from 15 residues. V shed 0 bases and J shed 3 bases, with 9 bases lying between them. CDR3 coding DNA: TGTGCCAGCAGCCAAGAGGGAGGGTTTGGAAACACCATATATTTT. It translates to CASSQEGGFGNTIYF.

This clone showed up just a few times. The rearrangement links TRBV5-8 to TRBJ1-5; D not resolved. V gave up 4 bases and J gave up 7 bases, with 15 bases separating them. The CDR3 totals 14 residues. In germline, CDR1 is SGHTS, CDR2 YDEGEE. CDR3 protein: CASSPDGRRQPQHF. The DNA for the CDR3 is TGTGCCAGCAGCCCGGACGGGAGGAGACAGCCCCAGCATTTT.

Details on this clone: The sample holds other DNA sequences that translate to the same CDR3. The chain's CDR3 is CSVLSGQGYEQYF. Written as DNA, the CDR3 is TGCAGCGTCCTAAGCGGACAGGGCTACGAGCAGTACTTC. This chain links TRBV29-1 with TRBJ2-7; TRBD1 matches at 8 bases. The J segment lost 3 bases and the V segment lost 6 bases, leaving 7 bases of the junction unmatched. CDR1 and CDR2 (germline): SQVTM, ANQGSEA. The CDR3 loop spans 13 amino acids.

CDR3 residues: CASRMTGIGRNGYTF. The CDR3 DNA is TGTGCCAGCAGGATGACAGGGATTGGTCGGAATGGCTACACCTTC. The genes are TRBV28 and TRBJ1-2, with 7 bases identical to TRBD1. CDR1 and CDR2 (germline): MDHEN, SYDVKM. This CDR3 region has 15 residues. Trimming removed 6 bases from V and 6 bases from J; junction bases left unmatched: 13.

V gene TRBV5-6 combines with J gene TRBJ1-5; the match to TRBD1 covers 9 bases. After removal of 4 bases from V and 2 bases from J, the junction contained 4 bases not matched to a gene. This CDR3 contains 15 residues. Per the germline V gene, CDR1 is SGHDT and CDR2 is YYEEEE. The CDR3 DNA is TGTGCCAGCAGCCTGGGGGACAGGGGCAATCAGCCCCAGCATTTT. Amino acids: CASSLGDRGNQPQHF. The full variable domain, in which reference TRBV5-6 and TRBJ1-5 provide the parts outside the CDR3, is DAGVTQSPTHLIKTRGQQVTLRCSPKSGHDTVSWYQQALGQGPQFIFQYYEEEERQRGNFPDRFSGHQFPNYSSELNVNALLLGDSALYLCASSLGDRGNQPQHFGDGTRLSIL.

This clone was seen only once. The rearrangement links TRBV6-5 to TRBJ1-1; tentative D call: TRBD1 (6 bases). CDR3 length equals 15 residues. CDR1 and CDR2 (germline): MNHEY, SVGAGI. Between the trimmed V and J ends, which lost 4 bases and 3 bases, there was a span of 15 bases. CDR3 sequence (DNA): TGTGCCAGCAGTTCAAGACAGGTCTTTGACACTGAAGCTTTCTTT. It is translated as CASSSRQVFDTEAFF.

This chain uses TRBV5-5 with TRBJ2-7; D is undetermined. This CDR3 is 15 amino acids long. Trimming shortened V by 4 bases and J by 2 bases, and 16 bases separated the two germline ends. The V gene's germline CDR1 is SGHKS and CDR2 YYEKEE (reference sequence). The CDR3 spells CASSIDHGDTYEQYF. In DNA form, the CDR3 reads TGTGCCAGCAGCATAGACCATGGGGATACCTACGAGCAGTACTTC.

V usage is TRBV30 and J usage is TRBJ2-7; TRBD1 might be the D (5 bases). The germline gives CDR1 GTSNPN, CDR2 SVGIG (reference sequence). V lost 5 bases to trimming and J lost 5 bases, with 10 bases between them. CDR3 length equals 11 residues. The CDR3 DNA is TGTGCCTGGGACAGTTACAACGAGCAGTACTTC. As protein: CAWDSYNEQYF.